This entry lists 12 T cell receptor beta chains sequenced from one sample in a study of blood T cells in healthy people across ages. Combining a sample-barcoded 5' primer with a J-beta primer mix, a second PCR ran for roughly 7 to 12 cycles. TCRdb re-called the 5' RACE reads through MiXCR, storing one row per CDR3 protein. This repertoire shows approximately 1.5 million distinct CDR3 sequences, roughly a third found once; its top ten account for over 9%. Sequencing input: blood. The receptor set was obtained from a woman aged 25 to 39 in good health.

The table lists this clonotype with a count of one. As DNA, the CDR3 is TGTGCCAGCAGCGGCCGGGACAGTCATTACCCAGATACGCAGTATTTT. Residues: CASSGRDSHYPDTQYF. J is TRBJ2-3 and V is TRBV9; 7 bases are shared with TRBD1. CDR3 length: 16 residues. The V and J ends lost 3 bases and 4 bases, in that order; junction bases with no gene match: 11. Germline V gene lookup returns CDR1 SGDLS and CDR2 YYNGEE.

The CDR3 reads CASSPRDREANVLTF. Written as DNA, the CDR3 is TGCGCCAGCAGCCCCCGGGACAGGGAGGCCAACGTCCTGACTTTC. The chain carries TRBV5-1 and TRBJ2-6; 9 bases are a match to TRBD1. Germline trimming cut 4 bases from V and 6 bases from J; bases unmatched to any gene: 5. Germline V CDR1 and CDR2: SGHRS, YFSETQ. This CDR3 is built from 15 residues.

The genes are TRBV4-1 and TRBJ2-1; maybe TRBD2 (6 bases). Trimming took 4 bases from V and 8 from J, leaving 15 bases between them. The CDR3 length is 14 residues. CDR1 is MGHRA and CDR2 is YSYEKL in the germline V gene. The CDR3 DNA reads TGCGCCAGCAGCCCATATTACCCGGGGGATGAGCAGTTCTTC. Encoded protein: CASSPYYPGDEQFF.

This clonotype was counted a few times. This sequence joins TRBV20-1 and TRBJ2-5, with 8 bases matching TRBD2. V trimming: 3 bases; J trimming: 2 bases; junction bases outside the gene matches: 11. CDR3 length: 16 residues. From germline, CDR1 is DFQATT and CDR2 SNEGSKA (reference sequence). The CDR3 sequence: CSARGLGQREQETQYF. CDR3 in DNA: TGCAGTGCTAGGGGCCTCGGCCAGCGGGAGCAAGAGACCCAGTACTTC.

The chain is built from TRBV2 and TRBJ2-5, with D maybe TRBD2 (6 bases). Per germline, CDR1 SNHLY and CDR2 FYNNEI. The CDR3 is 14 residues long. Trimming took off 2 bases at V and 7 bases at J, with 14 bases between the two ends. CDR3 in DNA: TGTGCCAGCAGTGAATCGGCGGCCGGGGGGACCCAGTACTTC. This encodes CASSESAAGGTQYF.

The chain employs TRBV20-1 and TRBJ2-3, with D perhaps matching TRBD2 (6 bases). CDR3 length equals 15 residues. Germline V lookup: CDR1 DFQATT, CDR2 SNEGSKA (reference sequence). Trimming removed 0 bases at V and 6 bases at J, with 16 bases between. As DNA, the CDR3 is TGCAGTGCTAGAGAATCGGGGGTGGGGCTTGATACGCAGTATTTT. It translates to CSARESGVGLDTQYF.

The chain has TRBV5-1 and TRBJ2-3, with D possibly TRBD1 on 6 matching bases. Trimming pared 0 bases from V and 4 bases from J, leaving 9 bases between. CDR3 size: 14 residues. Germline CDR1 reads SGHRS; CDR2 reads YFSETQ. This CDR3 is CASSLADSSDTQYF. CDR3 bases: TGCGCCAGCAGCTTGGCGGACAGCTCAGATACGCAGTATTTT.

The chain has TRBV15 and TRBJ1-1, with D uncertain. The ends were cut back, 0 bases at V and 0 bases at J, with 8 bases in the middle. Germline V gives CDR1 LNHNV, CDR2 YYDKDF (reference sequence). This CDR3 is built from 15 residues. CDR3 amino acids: CATSRDRTLNTEAFF. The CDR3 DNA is TGTGCCACCAGCAGAGATCGAACCTTGAACACTGAAGCTTTCTTT.

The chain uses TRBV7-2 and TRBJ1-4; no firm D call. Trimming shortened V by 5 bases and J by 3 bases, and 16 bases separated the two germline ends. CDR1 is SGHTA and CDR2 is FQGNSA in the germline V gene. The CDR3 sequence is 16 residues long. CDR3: CASSPPGTAPNEKLFF. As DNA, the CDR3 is TGTGCCAGCAGCCCGCCCGGTACGGCTCCTAATGAAAAACTGTTTTTT.

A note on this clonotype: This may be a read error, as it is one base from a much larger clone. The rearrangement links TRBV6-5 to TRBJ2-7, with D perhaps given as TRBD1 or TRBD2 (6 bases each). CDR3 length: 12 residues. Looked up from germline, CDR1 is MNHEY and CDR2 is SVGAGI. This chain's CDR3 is CVSWGASYEQYF. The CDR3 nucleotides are TGTGTCTCGTGGGGGGCCTCCTACGAGCAGTACTTC.

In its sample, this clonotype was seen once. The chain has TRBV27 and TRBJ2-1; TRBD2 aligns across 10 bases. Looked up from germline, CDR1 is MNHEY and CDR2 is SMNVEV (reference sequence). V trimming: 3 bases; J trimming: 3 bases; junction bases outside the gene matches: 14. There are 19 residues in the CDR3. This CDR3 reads CASSFTPSGSSLGYNEQFF. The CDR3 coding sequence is TGTGCCAGCAGTTTTACGCCTAGCGGGAGCTCCTTGGGCTACAATGAGCAGTTCTTC.

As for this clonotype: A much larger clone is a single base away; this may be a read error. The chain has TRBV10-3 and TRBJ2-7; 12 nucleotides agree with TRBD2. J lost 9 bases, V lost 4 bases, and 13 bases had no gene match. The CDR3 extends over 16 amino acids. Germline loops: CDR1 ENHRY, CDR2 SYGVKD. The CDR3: CAISGGASGGASVQYF. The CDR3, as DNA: TGTGCCATCAGTGGGGGGGCTAGCGGGGGGGCTTCTGTGCAGTACTTC.